This T cell receptor beta chain was documented in a study of T-cell reconstitution after alpha-beta-depleted transplantation in children. Unique molecular identifiers were incorporated into the prepared TCRbeta library. In TCRdb, the PCR reads were re-called with MiXCR into one record per CDR3 protein. The table shows about 6,200 distinct CDR3 sequences, with about 14% occurring only once. Looked up from germline, CDR1 is KGHSH and CDR2 is LQKENI. The CDR3 contains 16 residues. Losses at the gene ends were 3 bases for V and 4 bases for J; bases not matched to a gene: 8. This clonotype came up many times.

This receptor was obtained from a boy younger than 18 with acute lymphoblastic leukemia, due to receive a stem cell transplant. This sample comprised PBMCs, obtained before TCRalphabeta/CD19-depleted stem cell transplant. V usage is TRBV18 and J usage is TRBJ2-3; 9 positions match TRBD2. CDR3 nucleotide sequence: TGTGCCAGCTCACCCACAGCGGGAGGCGAGGCAGATACGCAGTATTTT. It translates to CASSPTAGGEADTQYF.